The clone carrying this T cell receptor (beta chain) was seen repeatedly, ten times or more. What it binds is unknown. RNA transcripts were the template for amplifying TCR beta CDR3 regions. TCR CDR3 regions were first amplified by RT-PCR with HTBI primers. MiXCR, applied by TCRdb to the multiplex PCR reads, yields one record per CDR3 protein. The sample gives more than 300,000 distinct CDR3 sequences, 17% of which show up once; approximately 33% is in the top ten. This sample is part of a study of T cells in Graves' hyperthyroidism and ophthalmopathy. Diagnoses were made from clinical symptoms, serum measures (thyroxine and TRAb), thyroid ultrasound and orbital computed tomography. Broader study findings: Most expanded thyroid clonotypes above 0.001 recurred in blood.

V was shortened by 5 bases and J by 5 bases, with 16 bases between the two germline ends. Germline values: CDR1 MDHEN, CDR2 SYDVKM. This CDR3 has 14 amino acids. The receptor's source is a woman aged 25 to 39 with Graves' hyperthyroidism that later progressed to Graves' ophthalmopathy. Sequenced: blood. This sequence joins TRBV28 and TRBJ2-7; no definite D call. The CDR3, as DNA: TGTGCCAGCAGTCCCGCTAACAAGGGCGACGAGCAGTACTTC. Translating gives CASSPANKGDEQYF.